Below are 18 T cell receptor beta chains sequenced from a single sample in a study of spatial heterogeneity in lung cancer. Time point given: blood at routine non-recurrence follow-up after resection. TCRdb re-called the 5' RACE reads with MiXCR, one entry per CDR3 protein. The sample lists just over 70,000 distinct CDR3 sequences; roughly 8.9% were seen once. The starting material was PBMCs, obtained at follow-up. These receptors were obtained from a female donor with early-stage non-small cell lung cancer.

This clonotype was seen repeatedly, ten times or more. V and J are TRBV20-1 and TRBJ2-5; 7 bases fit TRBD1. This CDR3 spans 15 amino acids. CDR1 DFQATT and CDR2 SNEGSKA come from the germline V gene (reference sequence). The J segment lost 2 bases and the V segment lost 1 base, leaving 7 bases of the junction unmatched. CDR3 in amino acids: CSARAVTGTQETQYF. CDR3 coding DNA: TGCAGTGCTAGAGCTGTGACAGGGACGCAAGAGACCCAGTACTTC.

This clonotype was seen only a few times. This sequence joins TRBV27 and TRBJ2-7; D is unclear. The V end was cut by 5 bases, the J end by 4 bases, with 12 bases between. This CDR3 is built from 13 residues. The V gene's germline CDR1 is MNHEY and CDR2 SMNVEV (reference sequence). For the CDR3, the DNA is TGTGCCAGCAGTCACCACCCCATTTACGAGCAGTACTTC. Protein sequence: CASSHHPIYEQYF.

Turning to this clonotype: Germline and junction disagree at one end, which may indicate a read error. The CDR3 protein is CVSSQVQDNEQFF. In nucleotides, the CDR3 is TGTGTCAGCAGCCAAGTACAGGACAATGAGCAGTTCTTC. The rearrangement uses TRBV4-2 and TRBJ2-1; perhaps TRBD1 as D (5 bases). The CDR3 length is 13 residues. CDR1 and CDR2 (germline): LGHNA, YNFKEQ.

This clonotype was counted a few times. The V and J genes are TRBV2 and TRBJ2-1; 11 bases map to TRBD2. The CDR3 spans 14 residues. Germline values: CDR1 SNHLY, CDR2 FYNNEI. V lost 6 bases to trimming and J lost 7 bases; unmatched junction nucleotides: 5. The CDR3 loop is CASSTSGSTNEQFF. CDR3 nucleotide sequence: TGTGCCAGCAGCACTAGCGGGAGTACGAATGAGCAGTTCTTC. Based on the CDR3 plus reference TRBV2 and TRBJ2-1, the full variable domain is EPEVTQTPSHQVTQMGQEVILRCVPISNHLYFYWYRQILGQKVEFLVSFYNNEISEKSEIFDDQFSVERPDGSNFTLKIRSTKLEDSAMYFCASSTSGSTNEQFFGPGTRLTVL.

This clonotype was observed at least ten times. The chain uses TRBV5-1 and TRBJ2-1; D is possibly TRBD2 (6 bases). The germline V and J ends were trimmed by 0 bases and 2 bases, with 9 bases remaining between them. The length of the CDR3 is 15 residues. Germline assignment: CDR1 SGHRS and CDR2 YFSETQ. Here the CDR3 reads CASSLGGATYNEQFF. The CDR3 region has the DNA TGCGCCAGCAGCTTGGGCGGGGCAACCTACAATGAGCAGTTCTTC.

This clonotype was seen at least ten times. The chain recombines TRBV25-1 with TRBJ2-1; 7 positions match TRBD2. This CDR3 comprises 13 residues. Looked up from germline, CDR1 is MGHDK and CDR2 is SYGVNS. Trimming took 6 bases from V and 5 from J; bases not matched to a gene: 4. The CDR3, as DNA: TGTGCCAGCAGGCTAGCGGAGGACAATGAGCAGTTCTTC. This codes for CASRLAEDNEQFF.

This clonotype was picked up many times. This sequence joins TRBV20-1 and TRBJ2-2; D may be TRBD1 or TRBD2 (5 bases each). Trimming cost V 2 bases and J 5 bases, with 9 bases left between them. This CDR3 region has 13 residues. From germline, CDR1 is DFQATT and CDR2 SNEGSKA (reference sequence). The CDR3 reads CSARRDETGELFF. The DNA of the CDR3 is TGCAGTGCTAGACGGGACGAAACCGGGGAGCTGTTTTTT.

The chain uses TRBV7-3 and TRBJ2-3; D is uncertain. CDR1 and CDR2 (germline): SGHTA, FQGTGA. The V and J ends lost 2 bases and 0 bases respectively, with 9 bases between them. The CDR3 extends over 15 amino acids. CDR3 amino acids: CASSLPGDSTDTQYF. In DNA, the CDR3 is TGTGCCAGCAGCTTACCAGGAGACAGCACAGATACGCAGTATTTT.

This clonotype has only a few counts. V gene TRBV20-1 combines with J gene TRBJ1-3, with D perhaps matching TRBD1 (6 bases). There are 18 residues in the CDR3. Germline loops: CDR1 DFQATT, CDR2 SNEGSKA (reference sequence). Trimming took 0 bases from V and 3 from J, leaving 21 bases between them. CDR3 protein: CSARDRANYRDGGNTIYF. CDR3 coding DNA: TGCAGTGCTAGAGATAGGGCCAACTACAGGGACGGTGGAAACACCATATATTTT.

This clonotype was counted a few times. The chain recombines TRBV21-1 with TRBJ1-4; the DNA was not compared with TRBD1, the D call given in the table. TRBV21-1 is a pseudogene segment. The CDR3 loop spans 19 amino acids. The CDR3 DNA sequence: TGTGCCAGCAGCAACCCACAGGGGGGATCTGGAGCAACTAATGAAAAACTGTTTTTT. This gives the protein CASSNPQGGSGATNEKLFF.

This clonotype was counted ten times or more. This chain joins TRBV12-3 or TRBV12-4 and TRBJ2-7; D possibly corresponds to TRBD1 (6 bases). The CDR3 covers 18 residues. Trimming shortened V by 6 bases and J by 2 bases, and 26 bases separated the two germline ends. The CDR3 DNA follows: TGTGCCAGCAGCCCTAGGGCAGGGGCCGCACCTTTTACCTACGAGCAGTACTTC. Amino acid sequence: CASSPRAGAAPFTYEQYF.

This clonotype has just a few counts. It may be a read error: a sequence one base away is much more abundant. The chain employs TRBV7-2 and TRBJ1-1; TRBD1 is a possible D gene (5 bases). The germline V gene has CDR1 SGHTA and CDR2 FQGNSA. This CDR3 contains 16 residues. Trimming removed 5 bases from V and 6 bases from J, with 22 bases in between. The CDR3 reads CASSLNRLTLGSEAFF. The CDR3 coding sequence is TGTGCCAGCAGCCTTAACAGGCTTACCCTCGGGTCTGAAGCTTTCTTT. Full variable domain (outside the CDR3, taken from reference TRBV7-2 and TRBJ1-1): GAGVSQSPSNKVTEKGKDVELRCDPISGHTALYWYRQSLGQGLEFLIYFQGNSAPDKSGLPSDRFSAERTGGSVSTLTIQRTQQEDSAVYLCASSLNRLTLGSEAFFGQGTRLTVV.

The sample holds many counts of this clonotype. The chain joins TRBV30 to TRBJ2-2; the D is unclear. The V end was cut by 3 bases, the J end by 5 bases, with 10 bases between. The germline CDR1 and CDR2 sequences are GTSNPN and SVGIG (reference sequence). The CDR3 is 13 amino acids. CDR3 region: CAWSPGFTGELFF. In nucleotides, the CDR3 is TGTGCCTGGAGCCCCGGGTTTACCGGGGAGCTGTTTTTT.

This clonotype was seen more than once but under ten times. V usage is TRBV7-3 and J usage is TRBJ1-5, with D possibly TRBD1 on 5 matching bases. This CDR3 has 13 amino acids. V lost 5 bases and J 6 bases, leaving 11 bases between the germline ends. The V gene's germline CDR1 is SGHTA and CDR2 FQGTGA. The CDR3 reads CASSLDGAQPQHF. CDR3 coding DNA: TGTGCCAGCAGCCTGGATGGGGCTCAGCCCCAGCATTTT.

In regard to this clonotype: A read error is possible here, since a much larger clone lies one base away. The CDR3 reads CASSGTGVQSQHF. CDR3 DNA sequence: TGTGCCAGCAGTGGCACGGGGGTTCAGTCCCAGCATTTT. The rearrangement links TRBV28 to TRBJ1-5, with D perhaps matching TRBD1 (5 bases). The CDR3 runs 13 residues. Per germline, CDR1 MDHEN and CDR2 SYDVKM.

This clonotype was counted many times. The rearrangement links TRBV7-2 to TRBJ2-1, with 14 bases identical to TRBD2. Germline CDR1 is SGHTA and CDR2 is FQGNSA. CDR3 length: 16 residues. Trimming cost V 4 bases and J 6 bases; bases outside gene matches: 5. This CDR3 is CASSSRLAGGANEQFF. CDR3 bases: TGTGCCAGCAGCTCCAGACTAGCGGGAGGGGCCAATGAGCAGTTCTTC.

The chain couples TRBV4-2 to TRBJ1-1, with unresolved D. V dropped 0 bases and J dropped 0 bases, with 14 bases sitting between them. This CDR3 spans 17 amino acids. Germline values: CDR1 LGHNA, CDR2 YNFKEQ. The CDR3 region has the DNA TGTGCCAGCAGCCAAGACGGAATAGGGCAGATGAACACTGAAGCTTTCTTT. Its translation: CASSQDGIGQMNTEAFF.

The CDR3 region has the DNA TGTGCCAGCAGCTCAACCCCTCTAGCGGGAGGGACCCAGTACTTC. Translation gives CASSSTPLAGGTQYF. The J gene is TRBJ2-5, the V gene TRBV7-6; 11 bases are a match to TRBD2. Losses at the gene ends were 4 bases for V and 7 bases for J; bases not matched to a gene: 8. The germline V gene has CDR1 SGHVS and CDR2 FNYEAQ. This CDR3 has 15 residues.